The rows below give T cell receptor beta chains drawn from one sample of a study of blood T cell repertoires in COVID-19. TCRdb keeps only in-frame clones here, not all; method: immunoSEQ multiplex PCR. Counted here are 200,000 to 250,000 clones, over 75% occurring once; the ten biggest clones make up under 2%. The sample consisted of PBMCs or T cells enriched from blood (not recorded which). These receptors all come from a man aged 35 to 55 who had recovered from COVID-19. Each CDR3 is given with its conserved first and last residue. Fields, in order: V gene, clone size, J gene, D gene, CDR3 protein, CDR3 DNA. A D gene is named only where the DNA matches it firmly. The listing skips clone size in some rows; elsewhere it reads once, few, many or a size class.

>TRBV23-1|NA|TRBJ2-7|TRBD1
CASGQGASSYEQYF
TGCGCCAGCGGACAGGGAGCGAGCTCCTACGAGCAGTACTTC
>TRBV7-9|NA|TRBJ2-5|NA
CASTTNLETQYF
TGTGCCAGCACAACAAATCTAGAGACCCAGTACTTC
>TRBV5-4|NA|TRBJ2-1|NA
CASSYKQGLPYNEQFF
TGTGCCAGCAGTTATAAACAGGGCTTACCCTACAATGAGCAGTTCTTC
>TRBV6-5|NA|TRBJ1-1|TRBD1
CASRRQGDTEAFF
TGTGCCAGCAGAAGACAGGGAGACACTGAAGCTTTCTTT
>TRBV30|NA|TRBJ1-3|NA
CAWSVVPSSGNTIYF
TGTGCCTGGAGTGTTGTTCCGAGCTCTGGAAACACCATATATTTT
>TRBV5-1|NA|TRBJ1-4|TRBD1
CASSSDAGGSSEKLFF
TGCGCCAGCAGCTCGGATGCAGGGGGCTCTAGTGAAAAACTGTTTTTT
>TRBV12-1|NA|TRBJ2-1|NA
CASSFRTRTDSYNEQFF
TGTGCCAGCAGCTTCAGGACTAGAACTGACTCCTACAATGAGCAGTTCTTC
>TRBV25-1|NA|TRBJ2-2|NA
CASSVSVGELFF
TGTGCCAGCAGTGTTTCCGTCGGGGAGCTGTTTTTT
>TRBV6-5|NA|TRBJ2-3|TRBD2
CASSYWSGGYTDTQYF
TGTGCCAGCAGTTACTGGTCGGGGGGTTACACAGATACGCAGTATTTT
>TRBV11-1|NA|TRBJ1-2|NA
CASSLGVAGFSF
TGTGCCAGCAGCTTAGGCGTGGCAGGATTCAGCTTC
>TRBV7-8|NA|TRBJ2-1|NA
CASREQPTYNEQFF
TGTGCCAGCAGAGAACAGCCAACCTACAATGAGCAGTTCTTC
>TRBV7-2|NA|TRBJ2-7|TRBD1
CASSLRGQDTYEQYF
TGTGCCAGCAGCTTACGTGGACAGGATACCTACGAGCAGTACTTC
>TRBV27|NA|TRBJ2-7|NA
CASSPYRDTLYEQYF
TGTGCCAGCAGTCCCTACCGGGACACCCTCTACGAGCAGTACTTC
>TRBV28|few|TRBJ2-1|TRBD2
CASSWGLGNIYNEQFF
TGTGCCAGCAGTTGGGGACTAGGGAATATCTACAATGAGCAGTTCTTC
>TRBV14|NA|TRBJ2-7|TRBD1
CASSQFPSRQGLYEQYF
TGTGCCAGCAGCCAATTTCCCTCGAGACAGGGGCTCTACGAGCAGTACTTC
>TRBV29-1|NA|TRBJ2-2|TRBD2
CSALLGGAGELFF
TGCAGCGCACTGTTGGGGGGGGCCGGGGAGCTGTTTTTT
>TRBV10-3|NA|TRBJ2-1|TRBD2
CAISESLAGADYNEQFF
TGTGCCATCAGTGAGTCGCTAGCGGGGGCCGACTACAATGAACAGTTCTTC
>TRBV6-1|NA|TRBJ2-2|TRBD1
CASSDRGLNTGELFF
TGTGCCAGCAGTGACAGGGGGCTGAACACCGGGGAGCTGTTTTTT
>TRBV7-2|NA|TRBJ2-1|TRBD2
CASSPDQWAGDEQFF
TGTGCCAGCAGCCCTGACCAGTGGGCGGGGGATGAGCAGTTCTTC
>TRBV6-4|NA|TRBJ2-5|NA
CASSGRADGETQYF
TGTGCCAGCAGTGGGCGGGCCGACGGGGAGACCCAGTACTTC
>TRBV30|NA|TRBJ2-3|NA
CAWRTLGDTQYF
TGTGCCTGGAGAACCCTAGGAGATACGCAGTATTTT
>TRBV5-1|NA|TRBJ2-3|TRBD2
CASSSALAGGTDTQYF
TGCGCCAGCAGCTCCGCTTTAGCGGGAGGCACAGATACGCAGTATTTT
>TRBV6-4|NA|TRBJ2-2|NA
CASSESYTGELFF
TGTGCCAGCAGCGAGAGTTACACCGGGGAGCTGTTTTTT
>TRBV2|NA|TRBJ2-7|NA
CASREQVLRTYEQYF
TGTGCCAGCAGGGAACAGGTGCTCCGAACCTACGAGCAGTACTTC
>TRBV24-1|NA|TRBJ2-1|NA
CATSDTFFGEQFF
TGTGCCACCAGTGACACGTTTTTCGGTGAGCAGTTCTTC
>TRBV18|NA|TRBJ2-7|TRBD2
CASSPIAGGDEQYF
TGTGCCAGCTCACCGATAGCGGGAGGCGACGAGCAGTACTTC
>TRBV4-1|NA|TRBJ2-3|TRBD2
CASIGGRSTDTQYF
TGCGCCAGCATCGGCGGGAGGTCCACAGATACGCAGTATTTT
>TRBV15|NA|TRBJ1-1|NA
CATRVRENTEAFF
TGTGCCACCAGGGTCAGGGAGAACACTGAAGCTTTCTTT
>TRBV6-5|NA|TRBJ2-5|NA
CASSRRPGPQYF
TGTGCCAGCAGCCGGCGACCAGGGCCCCAGTACTTC
>TRBV3-1/TRBV3-2|NA|TRBJ2-7|TRBD1
CASSQPDRGDSYEQYF
TGTGCCAGCAGCCAACCGGACAGGGGCGATTCCTACGAGCAGTACTTC
>TRBV20-1|NA|TRBJ2-1|TRBD2
CSALAGYEQFF
TGCAGTGCTTTAGCGGGATATGAGCAGTTCTTC
>TRBV5-4|NA|TRBJ2-5|NA
CASSWTAQETQYF
TGTGCCAGCAGCTGGACAGCACAAGAGACCCAGTACTTC
>TRBV7-9|NA|TRBJ2-7|TRBD2
CASSRKNSGLAGASYEQYF
TGTGCCAGCAGCCGGAAAAACTCGGGACTAGCGGGAGCGAGCTACGAGCAGTACTTC
>TRBV15|NA|TRBJ2-1|TRBD2
CATSREREAYNEQFF
TGTGCCACCAGCAGAGAGCGGGAGGCTTACAATGAGCAGTTCTTC
>TRBV5-1|NA|TRBJ1-5|NA
CASSPDSGNQPQHF
TGCGCCAGCAGCCCGGACAGCGGCAATCAGCCCCAGCATTTT
>TRBV29-1|once|TRBJ2-3|TRBD2
CSVEDPGLAAITDTQYF
TGCAGCGTTGAAGACCCGGGACTAGCGGCGATTACAGATACGCAGTATTTT
>TRBV2|NA|TRBJ1-6|NA
CASSKGGGSHYNSPLHF
TGTGCCAGCAGCAAAGGGGGGGGCTCTCATTATAATTCACCCCTCCACTTT
>TRBV20-1|NA|TRBJ1-2|NA
CSATTTGGYTF
TGCAGTGCTACGACGACGGGTGGCTACACCTTC
>TRBV6-1|once|TRBJ2-7|TRBD1
CASSAAGQGSSYEQYF
TGTGCCAGCAGTGCCGCGGGACAGGGAAGCTCCTACGAGCAGTACTTC
>TRBV6-5|NA|TRBJ2-7|NA
CASSYSQGTYEQYF
TGTGCCAGCAGTTACTCGCAGGGAACCTACGAGCAGTACTTC
>TRBV18|NA|TRBJ1-1|NA
CASSPAWDTVNTEAFF
TGTGCCAGCTCACCCGCATGGGACACCGTGAACACTGAAGCTTTCTTT
>TRBV6-2/TRBV6-3|NA|TRBJ1-2|NA
CASSTQSRGYYGYTF
TGTGCCAGCAGTACCCAATCGAGAGGTTACTATGGCTACACCTTC
>TRBV10-3|NA|TRBJ2-7|TRBD2
CAISAGGGKYEQYF
TGTGCCATCAGTGCCGGGGGGGGGAAATACGAGCAGTACTTC
>TRBV18|NA|TRBJ2-1|TRBD1
CASSPNDRADEQFF
TGTGCCAGCTCACCAAACGACAGGGCCGATGAGCAGTTCTTC
>TRBV4-1|NA|TRBJ1-5|NA
CASSQVRTISNQPQHF
TGCGCCAGCAGCCAAGTCAGAACTATTAGCAATCAGCCCCAGCATTTT
>TRBV6-4|NA|TRBJ1-5|NA
CASSQEDSNQPQHF
TGTGCCAGCTCGCAGGAAGATAGCAATCAGCCCCAGCATTTT